The T cell receptor beta chain described here comes from a study of brain T cells in children with intractable seizures. Study outcomes and limitations: Pre-surgery blood may have been undersampled, hiding some clones.

Germline CDR1 reads MRHNA; CDR2 reads SNTAGT. The length of the CDR3 is 14 residues. V was trimmed by 4 bases and J by 5 bases, leaving 9 bases between them. In regard to this clone: Antigen specificity is unknown.

Patients received at least one anti-epileptic drug before surgery. Measured with immunoSEQ multiplex PCR; TCRdb has only the in-frame clones, and not every one. Of around 80,000 clones in the sample, around 90% were seen once. The receptor was derived from a girl aged 2-10 years with Rasmussen encephalitis and intractable seizures. The starting material was peripheral blood, obtained at surgery. The chain recombines TRBV6-4 with TRBJ1-6; no firm D call. CDR3 sequence (DNA): TGTGCCAGCAGTGTAACACCGAATAATTCACCCCTCCACTTT. It translates to CASSVTPNNSPLHF.